The 22 T cell receptor beta chains reported below all come from one sample, sequenced in a study of T cells in localized non-small cell lung cancer. Assay: immunoSEQ multiplex PCR; the TCRdb copy retains only in-frame clones and omits some. The profile shows approximately 43,000 clones, roughly 90% of them singletons. Sequenced here: peripheral blood, sampled before any cancer treatment. These receptors were obtained from a female donor at least 60 years old with stage I squamous cell lung carcinoma.

The rearrangement uses TRBV7-8 and TRBJ1-1, with no clear D. Germline V CDR1 and CDR2: SGHVS, FQNEAQ. V shed 2 bases and J shed 0 bases, with 4 bases lying between them. CDR3 length: 13 amino acids. The CDR3 coding sequence is TGTGCCAGCAGCTTATGGCTGAACACTGAAGCTTTCTTT. Its translation: CASSLWLNTEAFF.

The J gene is TRBJ1-2, the V gene TRBV14, with D unresolved. Germline V gene lookup returns CDR1 SGHDN and CDR2 FVKESK. The V end lost 2 bases, the J end lost 6 bases, and 16 bases lay between the germline ends. CDR3 length: 15 amino acids. CDR3 in DNA: TGTGCCAGCAGCCAAAAACCCCTGGCAACCGATGGCTACACCTTC. It is translated as CASSQKPLATDGYTF.

The chain employs TRBV19 and TRBJ2-5; D possibly corresponds to TRBD2 (5 bases). The germline CDR1 and CDR2 sequences are LNHDA and SQIVND (reference sequence). This CDR3 comprises 12 residues. The V end was cut by 10 bases, the J end by 2 bases, with 11 bases between. The CDR3: CATRERQETQYF. The CDR3 DNA reads as TGTGCCACCCGTGAGCGGCAAGAGACCCAGTACTTC.

V gene TRBV29-1 combines with J gene TRBJ2-5, with D perhaps being TRBD1 or TRBD2 (5 bases each). The germline V and J ends were trimmed by 1 base and 1 base, with 10 bases remaining between them. CDR3 length: 14 amino acids. Germline V gene data show CDR1 as SQVTM and CDR2 as ANQGSEA. The DNA of the CDR3 is TGCAGCGTTGAAGGTCCCGGGGCCCAAGAGACCCAGTACTTC. This codes for CSVEGPGAQETQYF.

The V call is TRBV29-1, the J call TRBJ1-1, with a possible D match to TRBD1 (5 bases). The CDR3 length is 10 residues. The V end lost 7 bases, the J end lost 8 bases, and 11 bases lay between the germline ends. The V gene's germline CDR1 is SQVTM and CDR2 ANQGSEA. CDR3 sequence: CSGWTNEAFF. The CDR3 DNA sequence: TGCAGCGGGTGGACAAACGAAGCTTTCTTT.

The chain is built from TRBV19 and TRBJ1-2; 7 bases line up with TRBD1. Germline-derived CDR1 and CDR2 are LNHDA and SQIVND (reference sequence). There are 13 residues in the CDR3. The J segment lost 4 bases and the V segment lost 3 bases, leaving 2 bases of the junction unmatched. The CDR3 coding sequence is TGTGCCAGTAGTATTCAGGGGGTCTATGGCTACACCTTC. Translating gives CASSIQGVYGYTF.

The chain's CDR3 is CASSEILRGGATDTQYF. The CDR3 DNA reads TGTGCCAGCAGTGAAATTTTGCGGGGAGGCGCCACAGATACGCAGTATTTT. This chain uses TRBV6-1 with TRBJ2-3; maybe TRBD2 (6 bases). Deletions cut 2 bases from V and 2 bases from J, with 17 bases between. Germline-derived CDR1 and CDR2 are MNHNS and SASEGT. The CDR3 covers 17 residues.

The chain uses TRBV6-1 and TRBJ2-5; D unclear. The ends were cut back, 2 bases at V and 5 bases at J, with 3 bases in the middle. CDR1 is MNHNS, CDR2 SASEGT, per germline. The CDR3 totals 11 residues. CDR3 protein: CASSETETQYF. The CDR3 DNA reads TGTGCCAGCAGTGAAACGGAGACCCAGTACTTC.

V usage is TRBV4-2 and J usage is TRBJ2-1; 10 nucleotides align to TRBD2. Germline V gene lookup returns CDR1 LGHNA and CDR2 YNFKEQ. The CDR3 is 18 amino acids. V lost 1 base to trimming and J lost 4 bases; unmatched junction nucleotides: 10. The CDR3 region is CASSQGSSGRSPYNEQFF. CDR3 sequence (DNA): TGTGCCAGCAGCCAAGGGTCTAGCGGGAGATCGCCGTACAATGAGCAGTTCTTC.

The rearrangement joins TRBV7-6 to TRBJ2-6, with D unresolved. Per the germline V gene, CDR1 is SGHVS and CDR2 is FNYEAQ. CDR3 length equals 18 residues. V lost 5 bases and J 0 bases, leaving 17 bases between the germline ends. The CDR3, as DNA: TGTGCCAGCAGCCCGGGCCCCGCCACATCCTCTGGGGCCAACGTCCTGACTTTC. The encoded protein is CASSPGPATSSGANVLTF.

The chain uses TRBV7-9 and TRBJ2-1; D unclear. This CDR3 spans 17 amino acids. Germline V lookup: CDR1 SEHNR, CDR2 FQNEAQ (reference sequence). Deletions cut 5 bases from V and 0 bases from J, with 17 bases between. This CDR3 is CASSKGGVASSYNEQFF. DNA for the CDR3: TGTGCCAGCAGCAAAGGTGGGGTGGCCAGCTCCTACAATGAGCAGTTCTTC.

The CDR3: CASSQLAGSTDTQYF. CDR3 DNA: TGCGCCAGCAGCCAGTTAGCGGGTTCCACAGATACGCAGTATTTT. The chain recombines TRBV4-1 with TRBJ2-3; 7 nucleotides line up with TRBD2. This CDR3 region has 15 residues. J lost 2 bases, V lost 3 bases, and 5 bases had no gene match. The germline V gene has CDR1 MGHRA and CDR2 YSYEKL.

A few counts support this clone. This rearrangement joins TRBV21-1 to TRBJ2-7; the table's TRBD1 call for D was not verified on the DNA. TRBV21-1 is a documented pseudogene. This CDR3 region has 15 residues. CDR3 region: CASSFHFVQGFGQYF. In DNA, the CDR3 is TGTGCCAGCAGCTTCCATTTCGTGCAGGGATTTGGGCAGTACTTC.

This sequence joins TRBV30 and TRBJ2-2, with 8 bases matching TRBD1. CDR3 length: 14 amino acids. V gave up 4 bases and J gave up 5 bases; unmatched junction bases: 6. Germline values: CDR1 GTSNPN, CDR2 SVGIG (reference sequence). DNA for the CDR3: TGTGCCTGGACCATCACAGGGGGGACCGGGGAGCTGTTTTTT. Translating gives CAWTITGGTGELFF.

The V gene is TRBV29-1, the J gene TRBJ2-3; 15 nucleotides line up with TRBD2. V lost 2 bases to trimming and J lost 8 bases; unmatched junction nucleotides: 8. Germline lookup yields CDR1 SQVTM and CDR2 ANQGSEA. CDR3 size: 16 residues. CDR3 protein: CSVEWTSGRVVGTQYF. The CDR3 DNA reads TGCAGCGTTGAATGGACTAGCGGGAGGGTGGTCGGTACGCAGTATTTT.

The V call is TRBV6-5, the J call TRBJ1-5; unclear D gene. V shed 6 bases and J shed 13 bases, with 13 bases lying between them. CDR1 is MNHEY and CDR2 is SVGAGI in the germline V gene. The CDR3 length is 11 residues. CDR3 sequence reads: CASSAESTQHF. In nucleotides, the CDR3 is TGTGCCAGCAGCGCCGAATCCACGCAGCATTTT.

This clone was detected once. This rearrangement joins TRBV11-2 to TRBJ2-1, with no clear D. Germline CDR1 reads SGHAT; CDR2 reads FQNNGV. The CDR3 runs to 16 residues. Trimming shortened V by 5 bases and J by 8 bases, and 22 bases separated the two germline ends. The CDR3, as DNA: TGTGCCAGCAGCCCTACCTTAGGTACGGTACGTTATGAGCAGTTCTTC. Protein sequence: CASSPTLGTVRYEQFF.

This chain links TRBV7-6 with TRBJ2-7; D is undetermined. The CDR3 is 14 residues long. Trimming removed 5 bases from V and 0 bases from J, with 11 bases in between. CDR1 SGHVS and CDR2 FNYEAQ come from the germline V gene. Here the CDR3 reads CASSHHGSSYEQYF. DNA for the CDR3: TGTGCCAGCAGCCACCATGGCTCCTCCTACGAGCAGTACTTC.

The chain links TRBV9 to TRBJ2-5, with 11 bases lining up with TRBD2. Germline V gene lookup returns CDR1 SGDLS and CDR2 YYNGEE. The length of the CDR3 is 16 residues. J lost 4 bases, V lost 3 bases, and 8 bases had no gene match. CDR3 amino acids: CASSAGLAGTPETQYF. CDR3 DNA: TGTGCCAGCAGCGCCGGACTAGCGGGTACCCCAGAGACCCAGTACTTC.

The CDR3 DNA is TGCGCCAGCAGCCAAGATACTTCCCTGAGCTCCTACGAGCAGTACTTC. Protein sequence: CASSQDTSLSSYEQYF. The gene calls are TRBV4-1 and TRBJ2-7; D not certain. Per the germline V gene, CDR1 is MGHRA and CDR2 is YSYEKL. V was clipped by 0 bases and J by 0 bases, with 12 bases between them. This CDR3 spans 16 amino acids.

The genes are TRBV27 and TRBJ2-7, with D maybe TRBD2 (7 bases). The CDR3 is 17 residues long. The V end was cut by 5 bases, the J end by 2 bases, with 22 bases between. CDR1 is MNHEY, CDR2 SMNVEV, per germline (reference sequence). CDR3 DNA sequence: TGTGCCAGCAGTAGGCCCCCTCGGGGGGCGCAGACCTACGAGCAGTACTTC. Amino acid sequence: CASSRPPRGAQTYEQYF.

The chain links TRBV10-3 to TRBJ1-1; no firm D call. Trimming cost V 4 bases and J 6 bases, with 15 bases left between them. CDR1 ENHRY and CDR2 SYGVKD come from the germline V gene. This CDR3 is 14 amino acids long. The CDR3 bases are TGTGCCATCAGTGCCTCGGGGAATAGTGCTGAAGCTTTCTTT. The encoded protein is CAISASGNSAEAFF.